This is a list of T cell receptor beta chains from one sample in a study of shared clonotypes between healthy human individuals. Sequenced by immunoSEQ multiplex PCR; TCRdb stores in-frame clones only, minus some. The profile shows fewer than 2.5 million clones, under 95% of them singletons. Sample: naive CD4+ T cells from PBMCs. These receptors were taken from a man in his late teens or twenties in good health. Some clones in this sample may be carry-over from other donors' samples. The CDR3 runs from the conserved cysteine through the conserved F or W. D genes are given only for firm matches. The listing skips clone size in some rows; elsewhere it reads once, few, many or a size class.

abundance: NA; j_gene: TRBJ2-5; v_gene: TRBV5-1; len: 15; d_gene: TRBD2; CDR3aa: CASSLEGGRGETQYF; CDR3nt: TGCGCCAGCAGCCTCGAGGGCGGGAGAGGTGAGACCCAGTACTTC
abundance: few; j_gene: TRBJ1-1; v_gene: TRBV7-2; len: 13; d_gene: NA; CDR3aa: CASSLDRNTEAFF; CDR3nt: TGTGCCAGCAGCTTAGACAGGAACACTGAAGCTTTCTTT
abundance: NA; j_gene: TRBJ2-7; v_gene: TRBV7-2; len: 17; d_gene: TRBD2; CDR3aa: CASSLGTSGSFGYEQYF; CDR3nt: TGTGCCAGCAGCTTAGGGACTAGCGGGAGTTTCGGCTACGAGCAGTACTTC
abundance: NA; j_gene: TRBJ2-7; v_gene: TRBV19; len: 17; d_gene: TRBD1; CDR3aa: CASSMGTGAGSSYEQYF; CDR3nt: TGTGCCAGTAGTATGGGGACAGGGGCCGGGAGCTCCTACGAGCAGTACTTC
abundance: NA; j_gene: TRBJ2-7; v_gene: TRBV30; len: 14; d_gene: TRBD2; CDR3aa: CAWSVTSGVGEQYF; CDR3nt: TGTGCCTGGAGTGTCACTAGCGGGGTGGGCGAGCAGTACTTC
abundance: NA; j_gene: TRBJ1-5; v_gene: TRBV18; len: 15; d_gene: NA; CDR3aa: CASSPLQGRNQPQHF; CDR3nt: TGTGCCAGCTCACCTTTGCAGGGGCGGAATCAGCCCCAGCATTTT
abundance: NA; j_gene: TRBJ1-5; v_gene: TRBV5-5; len: 12; d_gene: NA; CDR3aa: CASSLVQQRQHF; CDR3nt: TGTGCCAGCAGCTTGGTACAGCAACGCCAGCATTTT
abundance: NA; j_gene: TRBJ2-1; v_gene: TRBV28; len: 14; d_gene: NA; CDR3aa: CASSGGRSYNEQFF; CDR3nt: TGTGCCAGCTCTGGGGGGCGTTCCTACAATGAGCAGTTCTTC
abundance: NA; j_gene: TRBJ1-3; v_gene: TRBV28; len: 15; d_gene: TRBD1; CDR3aa: CASSERTGFGNTIYF; CDR3nt: TGTGCCAGCAGTGAAAGGACAGGGTTTGGAAACACCATATATTTT
abundance: NA; j_gene: TRBJ2-5; v_gene: TRBV5-1; len: 15; d_gene: TRBD2; CDR3aa: CASSPLAGAGETQYF; CDR3nt: TGCGCCAGCAGCCCACTAGCGGGAGCGGGAGAGACCCAGTACTTC
abundance: NA; j_gene: TRBJ2-1; v_gene: TRBV4-1; len: 16; d_gene: TRBD2; CDR3aa: CASSLRLAGDYNEQFF; CDR3nt: TGCGCCAGCAGCCTCCGGCTAGCGGGGGACTACAATGAGCAGTTCTTC
abundance: NA; j_gene: TRBJ2-5; v_gene: TRBV7-3; len: 14; d_gene: NA; CDR3aa: CASSSQGGEETQYF; CDR3nt: TGTGCCAGCAGCTCGCAAGGGGGGGAAGAGACCCAGTACTTC
abundance: NA; j_gene: TRBJ1-1; v_gene: TRBV11-2; len: 13; d_gene: NA; CDR3aa: CASSLDRGTEAFF; CDR3nt: TGTGCCAGCAGCTTAGACCGGGGCACTGAAGCTTTCTTT
abundance: few; j_gene: TRBJ1-1; v_gene: TRBV21-1; len: 15; d_gene: NA; CDR3aa: CASTHRDRLNTEAFF; CDR3nt: TGTGCCAGCACACACCGGGACAGACTGAACACTGAAGCTTTCTTT
abundance: NA; j_gene: TRBJ1-5; v_gene: TRBV5-1; len: 15; d_gene: NA; CDR3aa: CASSLYGDENQPQHF; CDR3nt: TGCGCCAGCAGCTTGTATGGGGACGAAAATCAGCCCCAGCATTTT
abundance: NA; j_gene: TRBJ1-1; v_gene: TRBV2; len: 13; d_gene: TRBD1; CDR3aa: CASRLDRGREAFF; CDR3nt: TGTGCCAGCAGGCTGGACAGGGGACGGGAAGCTTTCTTT
abundance: NA; j_gene: TRBJ2-1; v_gene: TRBV7-6; len: 13; d_gene: NA; CDR3aa: CASSWGENNEQFF; CDR3nt: TGTGCCAGCAGCTGGGGGGAGAACAATGAGCAGTTCTTC
abundance: NA; j_gene: TRBJ1-2; v_gene: TRBV6-6; len: 14; d_gene: NA; CDR3aa: CASSPGGSNYGYTF; CDR3nt: TGTGCCAGCAGCCCCGGGGGGTCCAACTATGGCTACACCTTC
abundance: NA; j_gene: TRBJ1-5; v_gene: TRBV28; len: 14; d_gene: NA; CDR3aa: CASTLPGTITPQHF; CDR3nt: TGTGCCAGCACGCTGCCTGGGACCATCACGCCCCAGCATTTT
abundance: NA; j_gene: TRBJ2-1; v_gene: TRBV7-2; len: 14; d_gene: NA; CDR3aa: CASSLAAARVGQFF; CDR3nt: TGTGCCAGCAGCTTAGCCGCGGCTAGGGTAGGGCAGTTCTTC
abundance: NA; j_gene: TRBJ2-7; v_gene: TRBV6-6; len: 14; d_gene: TRBD1; CDR3aa: CASSPGQGSVEQYF; CDR3nt: TGTGCCAGCAGTCCCGGACAGGGAAGCGTAGAGCAGTACTTC
abundance: NA; j_gene: TRBJ1-1; v_gene: TRBV30; len: 10; d_gene: NA; CDR3aa: CAWRRGEAFF; CDR3nt: TGTGCCTGGAGGAGGGGAGAAGCTTTCTTT
abundance: NA; j_gene: TRBJ2-7; v_gene: TRBV27; len: 17; d_gene: NA; CDR3aa: CASSRATWGANSYEQYF; CDR3nt: TGTGCCAGCAGCCGGGCCACCTGGGGCGCTAATTCCTACGAGCAGTACTTC
abundance: NA; j_gene: TRBJ2-7; v_gene: TRBV5-1; len: 13; d_gene: NA; CDR3aa: CASSRGGAPEQYF; CDR3nt: TGCGCCAGCAGTCGTGGTGGGGCGCCTGAGCAGTACTTC
abundance: NA; j_gene: TRBJ2-1; v_gene: TRBV9; len: 18; d_gene: TRBD2; CDR3aa: CASSVDVSGRTSYNEQFF; CDR3nt: TGTGCCAGCAGCGTAGATGTTAGCGGGAGAACGTCCTACAATGAGCAGTTCTTC
abundance: NA; j_gene: TRBJ2-6; v_gene: TRBV25-1; len: 13; d_gene: NA; CDR3aa: CASSEAGANVLTF; CDR3nt: TGTGCCAGCAGTGAGGCTGGGGCCAACGTCCTGACTTTC
abundance: NA; j_gene: TRBJ2-1; v_gene: TRBV4-3; len: 14; d_gene: NA; CDR3aa: CASSQSYHDNEQFF; CDR3nt: TGCGCCAGCAGCCAATCGTACCACGACAATGAGCAGTTCTTC
abundance: once; j_gene: TRBJ2-5; v_gene: TRBV7-3; len: 15; d_gene: NA; CDR3aa: CASSIFAFRQETQYF; CDR3nt: TGTGCCAGCAGCATATTCGCATTCCGCCAAGAGACCCAGTACTTC
abundance: NA; j_gene: TRBJ2-7; v_gene: TRBV28; len: 13; d_gene: TRBD1; CDR3aa: CASHRGRPYEQYF; CDR3nt: TGTGCCTCTCACAGGGGGCGCCCCTACGAGCAGTACTTC
abundance: NA; j_gene: TRBJ1-2; v_gene: TRBV21-1; len: 18; d_gene: NA; CDR3aa: CASSKGDRGGYSWKGYTF; CDR3nt: TGTGCCAGCAGCAAAGGAGACAGGGGAGGTTATTCCTGGAAGGGCTACACCTTC
abundance: NA; j_gene: TRBJ2-3; v_gene: TRBV29-1; len: 13; d_gene: TRBD2; CDR3aa: CSGTTSPTDTQYF; CDR3nt: TGCAGCGGGACGACTAGCCCCACAGATACGCAGTATTTT
abundance: NA; j_gene: TRBJ2-2; v_gene: TRBV5-4; len: 18; d_gene: TRBD1; CDR3aa: CASSLAGQGPPGTGELFF; CDR3nt: TGTGCCAGCAGCTTGGCAGGACAGGGCCCCCCGGGTACCGGGGAGCTGTTTTTT
abundance: NA; j_gene: TRBJ1-1; v_gene: TRBV10-3; len: 14; d_gene: NA; CDR3aa: CAISESYVNTEAFF; CDR3nt: TGTGCCATCAGTGAGTCCTATGTGAACACTGAAGCTTTCTTT
abundance: NA; j_gene: TRBJ2-7; v_gene: TRBV6-1; len: 15; d_gene: TRBD2; CDR3aa: CASIGTSGLRGEQYF; CDR3nt: TGTGCCAGCATTGGGACTAGCGGGCTACGAGGGGAGCAGTACTTC
abundance: NA; j_gene: TRBJ1-5; v_gene: TRBV6-6; len: 14; d_gene: TRBD1; CDR3aa: CASSRGTGGQPQHF; CDR3nt: TGTGCCAGCAGCAGAGGGACAGGGGGTCAGCCCCAGCATTTT
abundance: NA; j_gene: TRBJ2-7; v_gene: TRBV14; len: 15; d_gene: TRBD1; CDR3aa: CASSLLIRDRNEQYF; CDR3nt: TGTGCCAGCAGCCTACTTATCCGGGACAGAAACGAGCAGTACTTC
abundance: NA; j_gene: TRBJ2-1; v_gene: TRBV5-1; len: 17; d_gene: NA; CDR3aa: CASSLGGSDLSYNEQFF; CDR3nt: TGCGCCAGCAGCTTGGGTGGGAGCGACCTATCCTACAATGAGCAGTTCTTC
abundance: NA; j_gene: TRBJ2-2; v_gene: TRBV7-9; len: 16; d_gene: TRBD1; CDR3aa: CASSLVSQGYTGELFF; CDR3nt: TGTGCCAGCAGCTTAGTGTCACAGGGGTACACCGGGGAGCTGTTTTTT
abundance: NA; j_gene: TRBJ1-2; v_gene: TRBV11-2; len: 13; d_gene: NA; CDR3aa: CASSYPLDYGYTF; CDR3nt: TGTGCCAGCAGCTATCCCCTCGACTATGGCTACACCTTC
abundance: once; j_gene: TRBJ2-3; v_gene: TRBV6-1; len: 13; d_gene: TRBD1; CDR3aa: CATRGPGTDTQYF; CDR3nt: TGTGCAACCAGGGGGCCTGGCACAGATACGCAGTATTTT
abundance: NA; j_gene: TRBJ1-4; v_gene: TRBV28; len: 16; d_gene: TRBD1; CDR3aa: CASSLLRQGALEKLFF; CDR3nt: TGTGCCAGCAGTTTATTAAGGCAGGGGGCATTGGAAAAACTGTTTTTT
abundance: NA; j_gene: TRBJ2-7; v_gene: TRBV6-6; len: 14; d_gene: TRBD1; CDR3aa: CASSYPGQGYEQYF; CDR3nt: TGTGCCAGCAGTTACCCTGGACAGGGCTACGAGCAGTACTTC
abundance: NA; j_gene: TRBJ2-5; v_gene: TRBV7-2; len: 14; d_gene: NA; CDR3aa: CASSPRRTPGTQYF; CDR3nt: TGTGCCAGCAGCCCCCGACGTACCCCCGGGACCCAGTACTTC
abundance: NA; j_gene: TRBJ1-5; v_gene: TRBV9; len: 13; d_gene: NA; CDR3aa: CASSRAPSQPQHF; CDR3nt: TGTGCCAGCAGCAGGGCACCAAGTCAGCCCCAGCATTTT
abundance: NA; j_gene: TRBJ1-3; v_gene: TRBV27; len: 13; d_gene: NA; CDR3aa: CASSTNTGNTIYF; CDR3nt: TGTGCCAGCAGTACTAATACTGGAAACACCATATATTTT
abundance: NA; j_gene: TRBJ1-2; v_gene: TRBV5-1; len: 14; d_gene: TRBD1; CDR3aa: CASSLQGQGNGYTF; CDR3nt: TGCGCCAGCAGCTTACAGGGGCAGGGGAATGGCTACACCTTC
abundance: NA; j_gene: TRBJ1-2; v_gene: TRBV6-5; len: 15; d_gene: NA; CDR3aa: CASSYRGQPRGGYTF; CDR3nt: TGTGCCAGCAGTTACAGGGGCCAGCCCCGGGGTGGCTACACCTTC
abundance: NA; j_gene: TRBJ1-1; v_gene: TRBV19; len: 15; d_gene: NA; CDR3aa: CASSPLRAVGTEAFF; CDR3nt: TGTGCCAGTAGTCCCCTCCGGGCAGTCGGCACTGAAGCTTTCTTT